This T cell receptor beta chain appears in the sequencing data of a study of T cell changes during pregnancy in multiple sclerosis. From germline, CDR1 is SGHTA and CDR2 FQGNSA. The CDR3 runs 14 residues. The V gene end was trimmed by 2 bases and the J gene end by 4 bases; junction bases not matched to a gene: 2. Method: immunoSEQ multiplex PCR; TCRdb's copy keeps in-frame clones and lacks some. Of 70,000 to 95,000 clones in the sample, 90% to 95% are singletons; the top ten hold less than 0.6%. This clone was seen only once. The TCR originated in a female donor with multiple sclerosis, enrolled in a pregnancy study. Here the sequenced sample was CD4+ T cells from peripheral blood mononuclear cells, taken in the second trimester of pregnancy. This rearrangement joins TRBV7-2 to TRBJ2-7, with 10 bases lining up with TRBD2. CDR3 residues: CASSLRTSGYEQYF. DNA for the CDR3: TGTGCCAGCAGCTTACGGACTAGCGGTTACGAGCAGTACTTC.